These 11 T cell receptor beta chains came from one sample sequenced in a study of blood T cell repertoires in COVID-19. Generated by immunoSEQ multiplex PCR, the TCRdb table keeps only in-frame clones and is missing some. The sample lists roughly 120,000 clones, approximately 90% occurring once. The sequencing sample was made of peripheral blood. These receptors were obtained from a woman aged 45-65 years with acute or convalescent COVID-19.

This clone was picked up a small number of times. The chain couples TRBV18 to TRBJ1-1; D call uncertain. CDR3 length equals 12 residues. Germline lookup yields CDR1 KGHSH and CDR2 LQKENI. V gave up 4 bases and J gave up 8 bases, with 11 bases separating them. The CDR3 loop reads CASSRPNEEAFF. DNA for the CDR3: TGTGCCAGCTCACGCCCGAACGAGGAAGCTTTCTTT.

The chain is built from TRBV29-1 and TRBJ1-2; 7 bases are a match to TRBD1. With V trimmed by 7 bases and J by 4 bases, 6 bases remained unmatched. CDR1 and CDR2 from the germline V gene are SQVTM and ANQGSEA. The CDR3 is 12 amino acids. The DNA for the CDR3 is TGCAGCGCCCGACAGGGCACCTATGGCTACACCTTC. Its protein product is CSARQGTYGYTF. Based on the CDR3 plus reference TRBV29-1 and TRBJ1-2, the full variable domain is SAVISQKPSRDICQRGTSLTIQCQVDSQVTMMFWYRQQPGQSLTLIATANQGSEATYESGFVIDKFPISRPNLTFSTLTVSNMSPEDSSIYLCSARQGTYGYTFGSGTRLTVV.

Here the CDR3 DNA reads TGCGCCAGCAGCGCTCGGACAGGGAATGGCTACACCTTC. It translates to CASSARTGNGYTF. The chain recombines TRBV5-1 with TRBJ1-2; 8 bases fit TRBD1. Trimming at V came to 4 bases and at J to 6 bases, leaving 5 bases not matched to a gene. The CDR3 has 13 amino acids. Germline lookup yields CDR1 SGHRS and CDR2 YFSETQ.

V usage is TRBV9 and J usage is TRBJ2-3; the match to TRBD2 covers 11 bases. CDR3 length equals 16 residues. Unmatched junction bases numbered 6, after V lost 4 bases and J lost 2 bases. Germline CDR1 is SGDLS and CDR2 is YYNGEE. CDR3 nucleotides: TGTGCCAGCAGCCCACTAGCGGGAGATCTCACAGATACGCAGTATTTT. Protein: CASSPLAGDLTDTQYF.

This chain joins TRBV29-1 and TRBJ1-1; D is undetermined. Germline CDR1 is SQVTM and CDR2 is ANQGSEA. V lost 3 bases, J lost 1 base, and 15 bases lay in between. The length of the CDR3 is 15 residues. The CDR3 protein is CSVDAARSGNTEAFF. The CDR3 nucleotides read TGCAGCGTTGACGCCGCCCGATCCGGGAACACTGAAGCTTTCTTT.

V and J are TRBV4-2 and TRBJ1-1; TRBD1 might be the D (6 bases). CDR1 and CDR2 (germline): LGHNA, YNFKEQ. The ends were cut back, 7 bases at V and 2 bases at J, with 8 bases in the middle. CDR3 length: 12 residues. CDR3 in DNA: TGTGCCAGCAACAGGGATAACACTGAAGCTTTCTTT. Translation gives CASNRDNTEAFF.

In its sample, this clone was seen a few times. The chain couples TRBV15 to TRBJ2-5; D unclear. Trimming pared 2 bases from V and 2 bases from J, leaving 3 bases between. Germline V gives CDR1 LNHNV, CDR2 YYDKDF (reference sequence). This CDR3 comprises 12 residues. CDR3 amino acids: CATSRPQETQYF. As DNA, the CDR3 is TGTGCCACCAGCAGACCACAAGAGACCCAGTACTTC.

The V call is TRBV12-3 or TRBV12-4, the J call TRBJ1-1; TRBD1 matches 8 bases. The J segment lost 4 bases and the V segment lost 7 bases, leaving 5 bases of the junction unmatched. CDR3 length: 13 residues. The CDR3, as DNA: TGTGCCAGCACAACAACAGGGGGCACTGAAGCTTTCTTT. Translated: CASTTTGGTEAFF.

The chain combines TRBV28 with TRBJ1-2; perhaps TRBD1 as D (6 bases). CDR3 length equals 14 residues. V lost 5 bases to trimming and J lost 1 base, with 11 bases between them. CDR1 and CDR2 (germline): MDHEN, SYDVKM. CDR3 bases: TGTGCCAGCAGTAAGAGGGGGATTAACTATGGCTACACCTTC. Protein: CASSKRGINYGYTF.

V is TRBV6-5 and J is TRBJ1-2; TRBD1 is a possible D gene (5 bases). The CDR3 has 13 residues. Germline-derived CDR1 and CDR2 are MNHEY and SVGAGI. The V and J ends lost 0 bases and 8 bases respectively, with 10 bases between them. The CDR3 DNA reads TGTGCCAGCAGTTACTCGTGGGGGGAAGGCTACACCTTC. Translation: CASSYSWGEGYTF.

The rearrangement links TRBV10-3 to TRBJ2-5, with 7 bases matching TRBD1. Trimming at V came to 0 bases and at J to 2 bases, leaving 3 bases not matched to a gene. The germline gives CDR1 ENHRY, CDR2 SYGVKD. The CDR3 length is 15 residues. CDR3: CAISESPGGQETQYF. CDR3 DNA: TGTGCCATCAGTGAGTCCCCAGGGGGACAAGAGACCCAGTACTTC.